Below, 21 T cell receptor beta chains from the same sample are listed, as sequenced in a study of regulatory T cells in long-lasting Graves disease. Specified time point: newly diagnosed GD, antithyroid drugs for less than 3 months. The TCR library used RNA extracted from PBMCs. According to the study, TCR beta libraries were built with iRepertoire HTBI primers and CDR3-region Arm-PCR. One entry per CDR3 protein, called by TCRdb with MiXCR from the multiplex PCR reads. The sample holds more than 400,000 distinct CDR3 sequences; approximately 16% are singletons and the top ten take around 10%. The same data also went into a second study, on T cells in Graves' hyperthyroidism and ophthalmopathy.

The material was peripheral blood mononuclear cells (PBMCs), obtained at new diagnosis, from a patient treated with antithyroid drugs. The origin of the receptors is a woman aged 25 to 45 with Graves disease.

This clonotype was seen ten or more times. This chain links TRBV28 with TRBJ2-7; 12 nucleotides match TRBD1. CDR3 size: 15 residues. The germline CDR1 and CDR2 sequences are MDHEN and SYDVKM. V trimming: 5 bases; J trimming: 2 bases; junction bases outside the gene matches: 4. CDR3 loop: CASSGTGGSAYEQYF. The CDR3 nucleotides are TGTGCCAGCAGTGGGACAGGGGGCAGCGCCTACGAGCAGTACTTC.

In this sample, this clonotype turned up a few times. The rearrangement joins TRBV4-1 to TRBJ2-7, with D perhaps TRBD1 or TRBD2 (6 bases each). The V end lost 2 bases, the J end lost 3 bases, and 14 bases lay between the germline ends. The CDR3 totals 15 residues. Germline-derived CDR1 and CDR2 are MGHRA and YSYEKL. The CDR3 bases are TGCGCCAGCAGCCAACGAACGGGGGCTGACTACGAGCAGTACTTC. This sequence encodes CASSQRTGADYEQYF.

This clonotype was found many times. This chain links TRBV6-1 with TRBJ2-1; D is possibly TRBD2 (5 bases). CDR1 is MNHNS and CDR2 is SASEGT in the germline V gene. The CDR3 runs 16 residues. The V and J ends lost 6 bases and 4 bases respectively, with 19 bases between them. The CDR3 coding sequence is TGTGCCAGCAGCTCTCTAGGAGGAGTGTGGTACAATGAGCAGTTCTTC. As protein: CASSSLGGVWYNEQFF.

The chain recombines TRBV5-1 with TRBJ2-7; 10 nucleotides agree with TRBD2. This CDR3 is 16 amino acids long. Unmatched junction bases numbered 5, after V lost 0 bases and J lost 2 bases. Germline V lookup: CDR1 SGHRS, CDR2 YFSETQ. The CDR3 DNA follows: TGCGCCAGCAGCTTGGTCCTAAGCGGGAGGGCCTACGAGCAGTACTTC. Its translation: CASSLVLSGRAYEQYF.

This clonotype was seen a few times. CDR3 coding DNA: TGCGCCAGCAGCTTGGCCGCCCCCGGGAAAGAAAAACTGTTTTTT. Amino acids: CASSLAAPGKEKLFF. The rearrangement uses TRBV5-1 and TRBJ1-4; D is undetermined. Trimming stripped 0 bases from V and 8 bases from J, with 14 bases between. The CDR3 is 15 residues long. CDR1 and CDR2 from the germline V gene are SGHRS and YFSETQ.

This clonotype was counted between two and nine times. V is TRBV7-9 and J is TRBJ2-1; D might be TRBD1 (5 bases). Per the germline V gene, CDR1 is SEHNR and CDR2 is FQNEAQ (reference sequence). Trimming shortened V by 5 bases and J by 2 bases, and 16 bases separated the two germline ends. The CDR3 runs 16 residues. The chain's CDR3 is CASSARGFSAYNEQFF. The CDR3, as DNA: TGTGCCAGCAGCGCTAGGGGTTTTTCAGCCTACAATGAGCAGTTCTTC.

This clonotype was counted many times. The V and J genes are TRBV20-1 and TRBJ2-7; perhaps TRBD2 as D (7 bases). The CDR3 is made up of 14 amino acids. V was shortened by 6 bases and J by 5 bases, with 20 bases between the two germline ends. Germline V gene data show CDR1 as DFQATT and CDR2 as SNEGSKA (reference sequence). Written as DNA, the CDR3 is TGCAGTGCCCCCCCTTACAGGGAGGGAGACGAGCAGTACTTC. Its translation: CSAPPYREGDEQYF.

This clonotype occurred a few times. This rearrangement joins TRBV9 to TRBJ2-5; TRBD2 might be the D (7 bases). The V gene lost 0 bases and the J gene lost 7 bases, with 13 bases spanning the gap. Germline V gene data show CDR1 as SGDLS and CDR2 as YYNGEE. The CDR3 extends over 14 amino acids. The CDR3 DNA reads TGTGCCAGCAGCGTAGTGGCGGGGGCTGGGACCCAGTACTTC. Translating gives CASSVVAGAGTQYF.

V is TRBV20-1 and J is TRBJ2-3; 8 bases are a match to TRBD2. The CDR3 covers 15 residues. CDR1 DFQATT and CDR2 SNEGSKA come from the germline V gene (reference sequence). V lost 1 base, J lost 1 base, and 4 bases stayed unmatched. The CDR3: CSARVPAGGTDTQYF. CDR3 coding DNA: TGCAGTGCTAGAGTGCCAGCGGGAGGCACAGATACGCAGTATTTT.

This clonotype was observed a handful of times. The chain links TRBV27 to TRBJ2-7; 7 positions match TRBD2. Germline V gene data show CDR1 as MNHEY and CDR2 as SMNVEV (reference sequence). The CDR3 sequence is 16 residues long. V shed 3 bases, J shed 5 bases, and the junction held 13 bases outside the gene matches. DNA for the CDR3: TGTGCCAGCAGTTTTGGATTCGGGAGCGGGAATGACGAGCAGTACTTC. Its translation: CASSFGFGSGNDEQYF.

This clonotype was recorded at least ten times. This chain links TRBV2 with TRBJ2-1; either TRBD1 or TRBD2 may supply D (5 bases each). Trimming removed 10 bases at V and 0 bases at J, with 13 bases between. The CDR3 has 14 residues. CDR1 and CDR2 (germline): SNHLY, FYNNEI. For the CDR3, the DNA is TGTGCCACCGTTTCGGGGCTCTCCTACAATGAGCAGTTCTTC. The encoded protein is CATVSGLSYNEQFF.

With respect to this clonotype: A read error may be the cause here, since a much bigger clone is one base away. The V and J genes are TRBV11-2 and TRBJ2-5; 8 bases agree with TRBD1. The CDR3 runs 15 residues. V lost 1 base, J lost 3 bases, and 4 bases stayed unmatched. CDR1 and CDR2 from the germline V gene are SGHAT and FQNNGV. CDR3 in amino acids: CASSLARGRKETQYF. CDR3 bases: TGTGCCAGCAGCTTAGCCAGGGGGCGGAAAGAGACCCAGTACTTC.

This clonotype was picked up many times. V and J are TRBV3-1 and TRBJ1-2; the D is unclear. V dropped 1 base and J dropped 8 bases, with 14 bases sitting between them. CDR3 length: 14 amino acids. Germline V lookup: CDR1 LGHDT, CDR2 YNNKEL (reference sequence). The CDR3 loop reads CASSQGRTLVGYTF. DNA of the CDR3: TGTGCCAGCAGCCAAGGGAGGACGTTGGTCGGCTACACCTTC.

This clonotype has a handful of counts. The V and J genes are TRBV5-8 and TRBJ2-7, with 7 bases that match TRBD1. V shed 4 bases, J shed 3 bases, and the junction held 10 bases outside the gene matches. The CDR3 loop spans 15 amino acids. The V gene's germline CDR1 is SGHTS and CDR2 YDEGEE. The CDR3: CASSKRPGGVYEQYF. CDR3 coding DNA: TGTGCCAGCAGCAAACGACCAGGGGGAGTCTACGAGCAGTACTTC.

In this sample, this clonotype turned up once. This chain links TRBV7-9 with TRBJ2-7; the D gene is possibly TRBD1 (5 bases). The J call may be mistaken, given a closer DNA end match to TRBJ2-1. The CDR3 loop spans 14 amino acids. CDR1 and CDR2 from the germline V gene are SEHNR and FQNEAQ (reference sequence). CDR3 residues: CASSLRGKSYEQFF. The CDR3 DNA is TGTGCCAGCAGCCTAAGGGGCAAATCCTACGAGCAGTTCTTC.

The chain is built from TRBV5-1 and TRBJ2-6; D is undetermined. This CDR3 region has 16 residues. The ends were cut back, 4 bases at V and 2 bases at J, with 13 bases in the middle. CDR1 and CDR2 from the germline V gene are SGHRS and YFSETQ. In nucleotides, the CDR3 is TGCGCCAGCAGCCTAACCGACCATCCTGGGGCCAACGTCCTGACTTTC. Amino acids: CASSLTDHPGANVLTF.

This clonotype was found a few times. V and J are TRBV9 and TRBJ2-1; possible D gene TRBD2, 6 bases. The V end lost 1 base, the J end lost 7 bases, and 15 bases lay between the germline ends. Germline-derived CDR1 and CDR2 are SGDLS and YYNGEE. The CDR3 runs 15 residues. In DNA form, the CDR3 reads TGTGCCAGCAGCGTATGGGACTCGGGGAGGAATGAGCAGTTCTTC. As protein: CASSVWDSGRNEQFF.

The table lists this clonotype with a few counts. This chain joins TRBV28 and TRBJ2-6, with D hard to call. The CDR3 spans 18 residues. The V gene's germline CDR1 is MDHEN and CDR2 SYDVKM. Trimming removed 4 bases at V and 1 base at J, with 17 bases between. CDR3 sequence reads: CASSSSVLVRSGANVLTF. CDR3 bases: TGTGCCAGCAGTTCCTCGGTGCTAGTGAGGTCTGGGGCCAACGTCCTGACTTTC.

This clonotype was recorded many times. This chain connects TRBV27 to TRBJ2-5; no clear D. Germline lookup yields CDR1 MNHEY and CDR2 SMNVEV (reference sequence). The CDR3 consists of 13 residues. V lost 5 bases and J 2 bases, leaving 9 bases between the germline ends. CDR3 protein: CASSENRQETQYF. The DNA of the CDR3 is TGTGCCAGCAGTGAGAACAGACAAGAGACCCAGTACTTC.

This clonotype appeared a few times. V is TRBV6-1 and J is TRBJ2-7, with D possibly matching TRBD1 (5 bases). CDR1 and CDR2 (germline): MNHNS, SASEGT. The CDR3 is made up of 14 amino acids. Trimming stripped 6 bases from V and 3 bases from J, with 15 bases between. The CDR3: CASRKSGYSYEQYF. CDR3 coding DNA: TGTGCCAGCAGGAAATCAGGGTATAGCTACGAGCAGTACTTC.

This clonotype was detected many times. The chain recombines TRBV28 with TRBJ2-1; 8 bases map to TRBD1. Germline lookup yields CDR1 MDHEN and CDR2 SYDVKM. Losses at the gene ends were 6 bases for V and 4 bases for J; bases not matched to a gene: 5. This CDR3 is 14 amino acids long. CDR3 in amino acids: CASSTGTGYNEQFF. CDR3 in DNA: TGTGCCAGCAGCACCGGGACAGGTTACAATGAGCAGTTCTTC. Combining the CDR3 with reference TRBV28 and TRBJ2-1 gives the whole variable domain DVKVTQSSRYLVKRTGEKVFLECVQDMDHENMFWYRQDPGLGLRLIYFSYDVKMKEKGDIPEGYSVSREKKERFSLILESASTNQTSMYLCASSTGTGYNEQFFGPGTRLTVL.